Listed below are T cell receptor beta chains from one sample, sequenced in a study of T cell clones after liver transplantation. Generated by immunoSEQ multiplex PCR, the TCRdb table keeps only in-frame clones and is missing some. The sample gives about 20,000 clones, 65% to 85% of which show up once; about 32% is in the top ten. The sample here was CD8+ T cells from blood, taken 54 months after liver transplant. These receptors all come from a human patient who received a liver transplant. Part of the T cells may come from the graft donor. The CDR3 runs from the conserved cysteine through the conserved F or W. Fields, in order: V gene, J gene, clone size, D gene, CDR3 DNA, CDR3 protein. The D gene is left open where the match is weak. Part of the rows lack a size; the others show once, few, many or a class for expanded clones.

V: TRBV9
J: TRBJ2-4
size: once
D: .
DNA: TGTGCCAGCAGCATCAACCCGGGGGAAGGGGGAGCCAAAAACATTCAGTACTTC
CDR3: CASSINPGEGGAKNIQYF

V: TRBV5-4
J: TRBJ2-7
size: .
D: .
DNA: TGTGCCAGCAGCTACCAGGGGTACGAGCAGTACTTC
CDR3: CASSYQGYEQYF

V: TRBV29-1
J: TRBJ2-2
size: .
D: .
DNA: TGCAGCGCCCGGGCAAACACCGGGGAGCTGTTTTTT
CDR3: CSARANTGELFF

V: TRBV9
J: TRBJ1-3
size: .
D: .
DNA: TGTGCCAGCAGCATCGCCGGGACACCTGGAAACACCATATATTTT
CDR3: CASSIAGTPGNTIYF

V: TRBV7-6
J: TRBJ2-2
size: .
D: TRBD2
DNA: TGTGCCAGCAGCTACTTAGCGGGGGGGCGTACCGGGGAGCTGTTTTTT
CDR3: CASSYLAGGRTGELFF

V: TRBV19
J: TRBJ1-1
size: once
D: .
DNA: TGTGCCAGTACTACCCTGGGGGACACTGAAGCTTTCTTT
CDR3: CASTTLGDTEAFF

V: TRBV28
J: TRBJ2-6
size: once
D: .
DNA: TGTGCCAGCAGTTTAGTCCTCTCTGGGGCCAACGTCCTGACTTTC
CDR3: CASSLVLSGANVLTF

V: TRBV7-2
J: TRBJ2-1
size: once
D: .
DNA: TGTGCCAGCAGCGTAACGATCCGGAATGAGCAGTTCTTC
CDR3: CASSVTIRNEQFF

V: TRBV7-9
J: TRBJ2-4
size: once
D: .
DNA: TGTGCCAGCAGCTCTCTTAAAAGGGAGGACATTCAGTACTTC
CDR3: CASSSLKREDIQYF

V: TRBV27
J: TRBJ2-5
size: .
D: .
DNA: TGTGCCAGCAGTTTATCGGGGGTCTGGGAGACCCAGTACTTC
CDR3: CASSLSGVWETQYF

V: TRBV6-1
J: TRBJ1-2
size: .
D: TRBD1
DNA: TGTGCCAGCAGGTTACAGGGGCTTACTGGCTACACCTTC
CDR3: CASRLQGLTGYTF

V: TRBV19
J: TRBJ1-4
size: .
D: .
DNA: TGTGCCAGTAGTATTACCTATCGGGACACCCCAACTAATGAAAAACTGTTTTTT
CDR3: CASSITYRDTPTNEKLFF

V: TRBV4-2
J: TRBJ1-2
size: medium-sized
D: .
DNA: TGTGCCAGCAGCCAAGCGAGGACAGATTCTTACTATGGCTACACCTTC
CDR3: CASSQARTDSYYGYTF

V: TRBV27
J: TRBJ1-5
size: .
D: .
DNA: TGTGCCAGCAGTTTATCCCAGACCGGGCCCTTAAATCATTTT
CDR3: CASSLSQTGPLNHF

V: TRBV5-6
J: TRBJ2-2
size: .
D: .
DNA: TGTGCCAGCAGCTTCCGTTCCTCCGGGGAGCTGTTTTTT
CDR3: CASSFRSSGELFF

V: TRBV18
J: TRBJ2-7
size: .
D: .
DNA: TGTGCCAGCTCACCCGCTGACAGGATGTCCTACGAGCAGTACTTC
CDR3: CASSPADRMSYEQYF

V: TRBV2
J: TRBJ2-1
size: .
D: TRBD2
DNA: TGTGCCAGCAGTGACGGGGGGGCCCTTGAGCAGTTCTTC
CDR3: CASSDGGALEQFF

V: TRBV2
J: TRBJ2-5
size: few
D: TRBD1
DNA: TGTGCCAGCAGTGCCGGGACAGAAGAGGAGACCCAGTACTTC
CDR3: CASSAGTEEETQYF

V: TRBV5-1
J: TRBJ1-1
size: .
D: .
DNA: TGCGCCAGCAGCTTGGAACCGAGGAGCGCCAACACTGAAGCTTTCTTT
CDR3: CASSLEPRSANTEAFF

V: TRBV10-3
J: TRBJ2-1
size: .
D: TRBD2
DNA: TGTGCCATCAGTGGACCGGGACTAGCTCTCAATGAGCAGTTCTTC
CDR3: CAISGPGLALNEQFF

V: TRBV30
J: TRBJ1-1
size: .
D: .
DNA: TGTGCCTGGAGTGTAGGGATGAACACTGAAGCTTTCTTT
CDR3: CAWSVGMNTEAFF

V: TRBV7-3
J: TRBJ2-7
size: .
D: .
DNA: TGTGCCAGCAGCCTAGAGGCAGGGGTCTCCTACGAGCAGTACTTC
CDR3: CASSLEAGVSYEQYF

V: TRBV2
J: TRBJ1-2
size: .
D: .
DNA: TGTGCCAGCAGTTTAGGGGACGGGTATGGCTACACCTTC
CDR3: CASSLGDGYGYTF

V: TRBV11-2
J: TRBJ1-1
size: .
D: .
DNA: TGTGCCAGCAGCTTAGCCGTACTCAACATGAACACTGAAGCTTTCTTT
CDR3: CASSLAVLNMNTEAFF

V: TRBV6-5
J: TRBJ1-1
size: .
D: .
DNA: TGTGCCAGCCTCCCGGCGGGGGTAGGGACTGAAGCTTTCTTT
CDR3: CASLPAGVGTEAFF

V: TRBV6-1
J: TRBJ2-5
size: .
D: TRBD1
DNA: TGTGCCAGCAGCCACGGGACAGTACAAGAGACCCAGTACTTC
CDR3: CASSHGTVQETQYF

V: TRBV5-1
J: TRBJ1-5
size: .
D: .
DNA: TGCGCCAGTCCCCGACAGGCTGGGGATCAGCCCCAGCATTTT
CDR3: CASPRQAGDQPQHF

V: TRBV9
J: TRBJ2-1
size: .
D: TRBD2
DNA: TGTGCCAGCCGCTCTAGCGGGGACAATGAGCAGTTCTTC
CDR3: CASRSSGDNEQFF

V: TRBV27
J: TRBJ2-1
size: .
D: .
DNA: TGTGCCAGCAGTTTTATCGGCGGGGCCTCCTACAATGAGCAGTTCTTC
CDR3: CASSFIGGASYNEQFF

V: TRBV11-2
J: TRBJ2-3
size: .
D: .
DNA: TGTGCCAGCAGGGACGGGGGCACCACAGATACGCAGTATTTT
CDR3: CASRDGGTTDTQYF

V: TRBV5-4
J: TRBJ1-2
size: .
D: .
DNA: TGTGCCAGCAGCTTTACTGGGGAAGGCTATGGCTACACCTTC
CDR3: CASSFTGEGYGYTF

V: TRBV4-1
J: TRBJ1-6
size: .
D: TRBD1
DNA: TGCGCCAGCAGCCAAGATGAGAGGGGACAGGGGAGTTCACCCCTCCACTTT
CDR3: CASSQDERGQGSSPLHF

V: TRBV19
J: TRBJ2-7
size: .
D: .
DNA: TGTGCCAGTAGTATAGCGGCGAACCCCACCTACGAGCAGTACTTC
CDR3: CASSIAANPTYEQYF

V: TRBV28
J: TRBJ2-3
size: .
D: .
DNA: TGTGCCAGCAGTTTATATAAGAGCACAGATACGCAGTATTTT
CDR3: CASSLYKSTDTQYF

V: TRBV7-9
J: TRBJ2-7
size: .
D: .
DNA: TGTGCCAGCAGCTCCGGACAGACCAGCTTCTACGAGCAGTACTTC
CDR3: CASSSGQTSFYEQYF